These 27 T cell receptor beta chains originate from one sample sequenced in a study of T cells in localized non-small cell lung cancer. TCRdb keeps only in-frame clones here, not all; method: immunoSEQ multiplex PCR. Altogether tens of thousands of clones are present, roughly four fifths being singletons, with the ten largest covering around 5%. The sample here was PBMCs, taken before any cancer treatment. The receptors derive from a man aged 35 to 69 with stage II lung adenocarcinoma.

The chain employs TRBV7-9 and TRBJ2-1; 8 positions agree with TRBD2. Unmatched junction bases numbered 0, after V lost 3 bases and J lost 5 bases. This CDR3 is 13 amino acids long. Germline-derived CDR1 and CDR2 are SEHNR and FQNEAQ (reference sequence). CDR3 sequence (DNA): TGTGCCAGCAGCTTTAGCGGGGACAATGAGCAGTTCTTC. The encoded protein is CASSFSGDNEQFF.

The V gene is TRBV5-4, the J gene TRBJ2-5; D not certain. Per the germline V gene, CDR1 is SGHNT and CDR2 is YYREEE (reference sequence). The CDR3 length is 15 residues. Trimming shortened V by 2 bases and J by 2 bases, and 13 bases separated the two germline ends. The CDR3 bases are TGTGCCAGCAGCTTCACCACCCTGACACAAGAGACCCAGTACTTC. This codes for CASSFTTLTQETQYF.

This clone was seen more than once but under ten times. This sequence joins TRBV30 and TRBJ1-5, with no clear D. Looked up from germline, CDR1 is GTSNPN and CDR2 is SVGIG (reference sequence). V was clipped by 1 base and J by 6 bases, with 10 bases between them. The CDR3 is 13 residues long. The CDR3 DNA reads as TGTGCCTGGAGTGGGGATTTGGGTCAGCCCCAGCATTTT. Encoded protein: CAWSGDLGQPQHF.

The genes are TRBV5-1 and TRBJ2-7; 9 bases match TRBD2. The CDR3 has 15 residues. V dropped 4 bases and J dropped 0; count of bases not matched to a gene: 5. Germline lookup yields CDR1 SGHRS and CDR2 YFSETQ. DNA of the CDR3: TGCGCCAGCAGCCCAACGACTAGCGGCTCCTACGAGCAGTACTTC. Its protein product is CASSPTTSGSYEQYF. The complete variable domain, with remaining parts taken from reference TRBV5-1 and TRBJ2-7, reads KAGVTQTPRYLIKTRGQQVTLSCSPISGHRSVSWYQQTPGQGLQFLFEYFSETQRNKGNFPGRFSGRQFSNSRSEMNVSTLELGDSALYLCASSPTTSGSYEQYFGPGTRLTVT.

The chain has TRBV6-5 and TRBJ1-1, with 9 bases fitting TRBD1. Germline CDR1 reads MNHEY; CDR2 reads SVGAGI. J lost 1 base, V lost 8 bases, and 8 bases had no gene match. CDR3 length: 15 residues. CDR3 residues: CASFFLGQGNTEAFF. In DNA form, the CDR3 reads TGTGCCAGCTTTTTCCTGGGACAGGGGAACACTGAAGCTTTCTTT.

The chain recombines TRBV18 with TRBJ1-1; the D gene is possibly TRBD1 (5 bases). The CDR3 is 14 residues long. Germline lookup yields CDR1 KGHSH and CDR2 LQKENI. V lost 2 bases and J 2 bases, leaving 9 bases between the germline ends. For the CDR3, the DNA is TGTGCCAGCTCACCAGTTGGGGGAAACACTGAAGCTTTCTTT. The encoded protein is CASSPVGGNTEAFF. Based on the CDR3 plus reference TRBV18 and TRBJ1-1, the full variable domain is NAGVMQNPRHLVRRRGQEARLRCSPMKGHSHVYWYRQLPEEGLKFMVYLQKENIIDESGMPKERFSAEFPKEGPSILRIQQVVRGDSAAYFCASSPVGGNTEAFFGQGTRLTVV.

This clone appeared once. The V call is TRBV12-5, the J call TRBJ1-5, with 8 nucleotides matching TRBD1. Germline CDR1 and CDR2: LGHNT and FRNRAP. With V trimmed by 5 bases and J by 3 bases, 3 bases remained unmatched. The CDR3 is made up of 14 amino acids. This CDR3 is CASGRTGNNQPQHF. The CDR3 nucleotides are TGTGCTAGTGGTCGGACAGGGAACAATCAGCCCCAGCATTTT. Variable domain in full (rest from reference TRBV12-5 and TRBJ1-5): DARVTQTPRHKVTEMGQEVTMRCQPILGHNTVFWYRQTMMQGLELLAYFRNRAPLDDSGMPKDRFSAEMPDATLATLKIQPSEPRDSAVYFCASGRTGNNQPQHFGDGTRLSIL.

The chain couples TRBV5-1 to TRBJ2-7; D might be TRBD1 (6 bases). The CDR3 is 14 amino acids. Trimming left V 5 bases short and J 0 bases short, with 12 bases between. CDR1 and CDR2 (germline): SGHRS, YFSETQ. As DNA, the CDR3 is TGCGCCAGCAGATCCGGGACAAACTCCTACGAGCAGTACTTC. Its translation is CASRSGTNSYEQYF.

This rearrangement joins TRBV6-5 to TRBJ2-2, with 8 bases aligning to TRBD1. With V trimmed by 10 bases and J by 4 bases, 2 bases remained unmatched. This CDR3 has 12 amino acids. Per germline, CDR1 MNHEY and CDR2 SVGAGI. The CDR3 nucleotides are TGTGCCACCACAGGGGGCACCGGGGAGCTGTTTTTT. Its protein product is CATTGGTGELFF.

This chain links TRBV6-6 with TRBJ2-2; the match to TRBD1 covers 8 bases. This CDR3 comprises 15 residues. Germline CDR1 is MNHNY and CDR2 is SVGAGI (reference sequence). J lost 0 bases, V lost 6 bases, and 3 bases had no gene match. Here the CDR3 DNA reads TGTGCCAGCAGATCGGACAGGGCGAACACCGGGGAGCTGTTTTTT. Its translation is CASRSDRANTGELFF.

CDR3: CASSGRTGGEGGYTF. CDR3 nucleotide sequence: TGTGCCAGCAGCGGTCGGACAGGGGGCGAGGGTGGCTACACCTTC. J is TRBJ1-2 and V is TRBV21-1; the table's D call, TRBD1, has no DNA check behind it. TRBV21-1 is described as a pseudogene. CDR3 size: 15 residues.

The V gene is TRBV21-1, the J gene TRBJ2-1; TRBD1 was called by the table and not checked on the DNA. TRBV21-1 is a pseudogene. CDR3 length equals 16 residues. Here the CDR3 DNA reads TGTGCCAGCAGCACGCAACACATTTCGATTTACAATGAGCAGTTCTTC. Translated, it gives CASSTQHISIYNEQFF.

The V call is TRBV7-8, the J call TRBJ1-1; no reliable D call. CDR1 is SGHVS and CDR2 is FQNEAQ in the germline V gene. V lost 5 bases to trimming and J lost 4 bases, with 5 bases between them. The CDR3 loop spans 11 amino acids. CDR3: CASSPLTEAFF. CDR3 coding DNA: TGTGCCAGCAGCCCACTCACTGAAGCTTTCTTT.

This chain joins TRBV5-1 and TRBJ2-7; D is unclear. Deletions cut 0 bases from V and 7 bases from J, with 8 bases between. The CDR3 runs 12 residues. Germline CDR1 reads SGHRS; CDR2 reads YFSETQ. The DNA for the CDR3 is TGCGCCAGCAGCTTGGGTGGGGTGGAGCAGTACTTC. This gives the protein CASSLGGVEQYF. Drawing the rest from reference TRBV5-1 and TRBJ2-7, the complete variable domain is KAGVTQTPRYLIKTRGQQVTLSCSPISGHRSVSWYQQTPGQGLQFLFEYFSETQRNKGNFPGRFSGRQFSNSRSEMNVSTLELGDSALYLCASSLGGVEQYFGPGTRLTVT.

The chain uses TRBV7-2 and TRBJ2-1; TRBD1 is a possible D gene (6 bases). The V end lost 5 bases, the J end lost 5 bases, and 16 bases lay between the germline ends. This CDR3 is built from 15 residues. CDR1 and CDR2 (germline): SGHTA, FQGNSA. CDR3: CASSLGQSRHNEQFF. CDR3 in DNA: TGTGCCAGCAGCCTTGGACAGAGTAGACACAATGAGCAGTTCTTC.

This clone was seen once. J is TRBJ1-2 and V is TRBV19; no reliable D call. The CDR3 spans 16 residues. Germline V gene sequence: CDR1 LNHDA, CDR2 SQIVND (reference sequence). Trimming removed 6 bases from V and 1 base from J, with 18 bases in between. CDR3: CASRPNGPVLNYGYTF. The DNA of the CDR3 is TGTGCCAGTAGGCCAAATGGACCTGTCCTTAACTATGGCTACACCTTC. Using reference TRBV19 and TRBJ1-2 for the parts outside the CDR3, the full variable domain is DGGITQSPKYLFRKEGQNVTLSCEQNLNHDAMYWYRQDPGQGLRLIYYSQIVNDFQKGDIAEGYSVSREKKESFPLTVTSAQKNPTAFYLCASRPNGPVLNYGYTFGSGTRLTVV.

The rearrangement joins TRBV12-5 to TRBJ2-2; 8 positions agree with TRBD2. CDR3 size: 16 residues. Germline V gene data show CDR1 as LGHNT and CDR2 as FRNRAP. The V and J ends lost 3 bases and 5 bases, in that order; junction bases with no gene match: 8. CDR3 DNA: TGTGCTAGTGGTTTATTAGCGGGGTCGTTGACCGGGGAGCTGTTTTTT. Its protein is CASGLLAGSLTGELFF.

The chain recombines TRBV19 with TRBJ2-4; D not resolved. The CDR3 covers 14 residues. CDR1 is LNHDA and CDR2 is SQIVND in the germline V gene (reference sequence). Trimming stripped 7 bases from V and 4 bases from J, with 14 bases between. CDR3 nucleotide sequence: TGTGCCAGTACCCCGATGGGCCTTAAAAACATTCAGTACTTC. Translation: CASTPMGLKNIQYF. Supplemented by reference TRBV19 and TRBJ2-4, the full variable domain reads DGGITQSPKYLFRKEGQNVTLSCEQNLNHDAMYWYRQDPGQGLRLIYYSQIVNDFQKGDIAEGYSVSREKKESFPLTVTSAQKNPTAFYLCASTPMGLKNIQYFGAGTRLSVL.

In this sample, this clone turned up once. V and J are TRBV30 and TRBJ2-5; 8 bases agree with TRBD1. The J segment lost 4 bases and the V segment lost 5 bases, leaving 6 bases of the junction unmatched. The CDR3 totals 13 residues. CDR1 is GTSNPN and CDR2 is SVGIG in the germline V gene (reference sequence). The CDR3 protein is CAWAGQGGETQYF. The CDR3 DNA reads TGTGCCTGGGCCGGACAGGGAGGAGAGACCCAGTACTTC.

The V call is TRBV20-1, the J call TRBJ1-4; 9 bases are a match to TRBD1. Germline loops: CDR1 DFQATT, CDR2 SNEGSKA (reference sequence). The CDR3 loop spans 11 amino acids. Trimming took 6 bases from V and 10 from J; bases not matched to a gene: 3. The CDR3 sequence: CSAGQGLKLFF. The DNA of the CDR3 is TGCAGTGCGGGACAGGGCCTAAAACTGTTTTTT.

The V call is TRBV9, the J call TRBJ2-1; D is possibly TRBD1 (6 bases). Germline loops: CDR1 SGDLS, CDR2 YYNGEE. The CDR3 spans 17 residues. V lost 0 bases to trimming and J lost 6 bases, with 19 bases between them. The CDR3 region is CASSVGGRNRVVNEQFF. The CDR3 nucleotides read TGTGCCAGCAGCGTAGGAGGGCGGAACAGGGTGGTCAATGAGCAGTTCTTC.

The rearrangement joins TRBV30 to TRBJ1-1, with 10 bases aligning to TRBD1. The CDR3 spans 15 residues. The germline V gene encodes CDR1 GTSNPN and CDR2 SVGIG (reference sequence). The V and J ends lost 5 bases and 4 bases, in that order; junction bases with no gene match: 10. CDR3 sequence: CAWGTGVRWSTEAFF. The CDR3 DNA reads TGTGCCTGGGGGACAGGGGTACGTTGGAGCACTGAAGCTTTCTTT.

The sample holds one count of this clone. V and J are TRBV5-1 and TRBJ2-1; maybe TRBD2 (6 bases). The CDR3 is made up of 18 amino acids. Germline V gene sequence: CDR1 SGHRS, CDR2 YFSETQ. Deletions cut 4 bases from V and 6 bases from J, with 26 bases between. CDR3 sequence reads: CASSPPPGLRAGFNEQFF. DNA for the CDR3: TGCGCCAGCAGCCCCCCCCCGGGTTTAAGGGCGGGATTCAATGAGCAGTTCTTC.

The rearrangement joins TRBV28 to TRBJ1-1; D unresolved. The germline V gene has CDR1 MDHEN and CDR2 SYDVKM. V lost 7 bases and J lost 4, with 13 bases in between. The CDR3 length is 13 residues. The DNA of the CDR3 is TGTGCCAGCAACTTGGGTGTAGCCACTGAAGCTTTCTTT. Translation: CASNLGVATEAFF.

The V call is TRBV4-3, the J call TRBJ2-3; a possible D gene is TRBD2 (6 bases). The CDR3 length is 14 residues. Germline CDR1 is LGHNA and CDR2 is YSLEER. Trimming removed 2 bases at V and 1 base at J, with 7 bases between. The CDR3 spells CASSQREGTDTQYF. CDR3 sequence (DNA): TGCGCCAGCAGCCAAAGGGAGGGCACAGATACGCAGTATTTT.

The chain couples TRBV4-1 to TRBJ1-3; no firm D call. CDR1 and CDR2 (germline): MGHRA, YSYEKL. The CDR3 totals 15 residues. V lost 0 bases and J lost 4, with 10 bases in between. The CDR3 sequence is CASSQDVGIGNTIYF. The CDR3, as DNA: TGCGCCAGCAGCCAAGATGTCGGGATAGGAAACACCATATATTTT.

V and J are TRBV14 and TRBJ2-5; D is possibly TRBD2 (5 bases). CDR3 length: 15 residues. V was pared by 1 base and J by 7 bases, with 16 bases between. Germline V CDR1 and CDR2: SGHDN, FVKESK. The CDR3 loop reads CASSQARASRGTQYF. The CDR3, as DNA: TGTGCCAGCAGCCAAGCTAGGGCCAGCCGGGGGACCCAGTACTTC.